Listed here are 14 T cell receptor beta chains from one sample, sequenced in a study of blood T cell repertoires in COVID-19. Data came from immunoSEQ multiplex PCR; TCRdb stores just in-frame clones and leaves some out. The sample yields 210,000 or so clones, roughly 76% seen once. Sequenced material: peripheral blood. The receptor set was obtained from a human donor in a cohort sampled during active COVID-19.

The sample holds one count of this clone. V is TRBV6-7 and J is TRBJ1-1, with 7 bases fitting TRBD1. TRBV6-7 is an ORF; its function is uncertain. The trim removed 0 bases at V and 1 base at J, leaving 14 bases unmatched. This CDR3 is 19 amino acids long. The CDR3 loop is CASSYSISKEGQSNTEAFF. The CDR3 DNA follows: TGTGCCAGCAGTTACTCGATTAGCAAAGAGGGACAGTCGAACACTGAAGCTTTCTTT.

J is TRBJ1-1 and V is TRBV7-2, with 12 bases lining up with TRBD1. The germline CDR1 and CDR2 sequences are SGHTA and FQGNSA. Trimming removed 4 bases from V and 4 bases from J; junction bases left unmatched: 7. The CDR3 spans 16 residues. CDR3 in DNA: TGTGCCAGCAGCTCGGGACAGGGGGCTGGGGGCACTGAAGCTTTCTTT. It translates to CASSSGQGAGGTEAFF.

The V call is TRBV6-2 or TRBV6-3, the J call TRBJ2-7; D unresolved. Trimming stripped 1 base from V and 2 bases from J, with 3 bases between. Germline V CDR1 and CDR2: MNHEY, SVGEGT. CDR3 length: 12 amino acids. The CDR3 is CASSYFTYEQYF. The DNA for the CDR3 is TGTGCCAGCAGTTACTTCACCTACGAGCAGTACTTC.

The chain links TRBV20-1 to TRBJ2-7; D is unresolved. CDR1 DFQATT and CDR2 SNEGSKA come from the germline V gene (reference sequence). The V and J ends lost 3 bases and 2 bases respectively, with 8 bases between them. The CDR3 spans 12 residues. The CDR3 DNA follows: TGCAGTGCTAGTCAACAGACCTACGAGCAGTACTTC. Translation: CSASQQTYEQYF.

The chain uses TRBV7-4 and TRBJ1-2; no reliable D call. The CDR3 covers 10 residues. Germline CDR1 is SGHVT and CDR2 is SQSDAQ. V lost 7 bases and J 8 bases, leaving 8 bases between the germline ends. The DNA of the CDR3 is TGTGCCAGCAAGACGAGGGGCTACACCTTC. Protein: CASKTRGYTF.

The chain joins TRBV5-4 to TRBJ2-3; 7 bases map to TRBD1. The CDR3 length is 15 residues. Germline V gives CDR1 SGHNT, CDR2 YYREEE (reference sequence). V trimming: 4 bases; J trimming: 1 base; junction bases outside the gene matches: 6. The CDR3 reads CASSPLGQGTDTQYF. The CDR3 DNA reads TGTGCCAGCAGCCCTTTAGGACAGGGCACAGATACGCAGTATTTT.

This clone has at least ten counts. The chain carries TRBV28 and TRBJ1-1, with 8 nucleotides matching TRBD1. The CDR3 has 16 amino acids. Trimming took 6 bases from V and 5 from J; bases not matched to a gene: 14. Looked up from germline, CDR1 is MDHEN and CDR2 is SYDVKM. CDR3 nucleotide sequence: TGTGCCAGCAGCGCCTACTTTGACAGGGGAGGAACTGAAGCTTTCTTT. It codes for CASSAYFDRGGTEAFF.

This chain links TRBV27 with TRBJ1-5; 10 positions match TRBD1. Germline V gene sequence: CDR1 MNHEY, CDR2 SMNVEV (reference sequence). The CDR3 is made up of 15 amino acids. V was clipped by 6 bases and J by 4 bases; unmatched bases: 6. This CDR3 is CASRRQGAENQPQHF. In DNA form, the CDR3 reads TGTGCCAGCAGAAGACAGGGGGCCGAGAATCAGCCCCAGCATTTT.

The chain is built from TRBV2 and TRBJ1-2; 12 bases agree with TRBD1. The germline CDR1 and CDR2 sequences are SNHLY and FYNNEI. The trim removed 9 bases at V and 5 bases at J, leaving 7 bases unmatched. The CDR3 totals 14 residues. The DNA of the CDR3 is TGTGCCAGACTAACGGGACAGGGGGCATATGGCTACACCTTC. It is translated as CARLTGQGAYGYTF.

In nucleotides, the CDR3 is TGTGCCAGCGCAAACGGACAGGCGAACTCCTACAATGAGCAGTTCTTC. It translates to CASANGQANSYNEQFF. The V call is TRBV18, the J call TRBJ2-1, with 7 bases aligning to TRBD1. Germline loops: CDR1 KGHSH, CDR2 LQKENI. Losses at the gene ends were 8 bases for V and 0 bases for J; bases not matched to a gene: 10. This CDR3 comprises 16 residues.

The chain's CDR3 is CASSYIGQPSYEQYF. CDR3 DNA: TGTGCCAGCAGTTACATAGGACAGCCCTCCTACGAGCAGTACTTC. The chain combines TRBV6-2 or TRBV6-3 with TRBJ2-7, with D perhaps matching TRBD1 (6 bases). V was pared by 2 bases and J by 0 bases, with 11 bases between. There are 15 residues in the CDR3. In germline, CDR1 is MNHEY, CDR2 SVGEGT.

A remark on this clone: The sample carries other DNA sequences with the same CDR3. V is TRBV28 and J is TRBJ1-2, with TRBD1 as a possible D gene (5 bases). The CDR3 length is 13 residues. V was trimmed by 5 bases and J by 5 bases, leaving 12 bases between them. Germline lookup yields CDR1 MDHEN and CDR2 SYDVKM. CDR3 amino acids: CASSLTGSYGYTF. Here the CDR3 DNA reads TGTGCCAGCAGTCTTACAGGTAGTTATGGCTACACCTTC.

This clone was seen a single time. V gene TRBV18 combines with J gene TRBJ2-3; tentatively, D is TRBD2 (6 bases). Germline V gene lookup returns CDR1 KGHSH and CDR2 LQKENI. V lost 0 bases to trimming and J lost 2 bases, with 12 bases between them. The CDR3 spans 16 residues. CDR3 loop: CASSPPRDGITDTQYF. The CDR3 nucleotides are TGTGCCAGCTCACCACCGCGGGACGGAATCACAGATACGCAGTATTTT.

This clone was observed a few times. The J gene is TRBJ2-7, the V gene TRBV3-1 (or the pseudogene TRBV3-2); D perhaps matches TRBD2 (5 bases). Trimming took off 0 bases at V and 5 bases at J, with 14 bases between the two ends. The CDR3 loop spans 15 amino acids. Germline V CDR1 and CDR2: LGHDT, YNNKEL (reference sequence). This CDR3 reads CASSQDASRGNEQYF. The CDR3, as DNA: TGTGCCAGCAGCCAAGACGCAAGCCGAGGGAACGAGCAGTACTTC.